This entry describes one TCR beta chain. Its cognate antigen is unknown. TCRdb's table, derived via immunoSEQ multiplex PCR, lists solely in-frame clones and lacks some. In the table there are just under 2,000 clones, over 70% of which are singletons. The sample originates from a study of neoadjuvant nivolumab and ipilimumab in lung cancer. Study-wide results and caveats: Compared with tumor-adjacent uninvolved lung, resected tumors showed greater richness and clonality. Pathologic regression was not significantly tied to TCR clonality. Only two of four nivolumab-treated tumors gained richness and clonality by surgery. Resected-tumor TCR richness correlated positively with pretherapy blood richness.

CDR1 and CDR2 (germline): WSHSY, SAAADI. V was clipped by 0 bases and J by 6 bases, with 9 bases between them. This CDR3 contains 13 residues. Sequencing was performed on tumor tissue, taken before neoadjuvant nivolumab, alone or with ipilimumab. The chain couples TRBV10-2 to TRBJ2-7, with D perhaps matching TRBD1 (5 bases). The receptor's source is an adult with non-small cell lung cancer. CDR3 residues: CASSESARAEQYF. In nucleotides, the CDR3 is TGCGCCAGCAGTGAGTCCGCCAGGGCCGAGCAGTACTTC.